This TCR beta chain originates from a study of T cell responses to AZD1222 COVID-19 vaccine. This CDR3 region has 15 residues. V was pared by 0 bases and J by 6 bases, with 13 bases between. Germline lookup yields CDR1 SGHRS and CDR2 YFSETQ. Study-wide findings and caveats: Just 5 to 7 AZD1222 recipients tested seropositive at baseline.

Comments on this clone: Its antigen is not identified.

Libraries were prepared by immunoSEQ multiplex PCR; TCRdb keeps only in-frame clonotypes and omits some of them. The data contain around 87,000 clones, under 95% of them seen just once; the ten biggest clones take up 20% to 25%. This clonotype was obtained from an adult in good health. The material sequenced was peripheral blood, taken on day 0 of AZD1222 vaccination. The chain joins TRBV5-1 to TRBJ2-1; D not certain. CDR3 DNA sequence: TGCGCCAGCAGCTTGGCGGATTCAGATGTCAATGAGCAGTTCTTC. It encodes CASSLADSDVNEQFF. Combining the CDR3 with reference TRBV5-1 and TRBJ2-1 gives the whole variable domain KAGVTQTPRYLIKTRGQQVTLSCSPISGHRSVSWYQQTPGQGLQFLFEYFSETQRNKGNFPGRFSGRQFSNSRSEMNVSTLELGDSALYLCASSLADSDVNEQFFGPGTRLTVL.